The entry below gives a single T cell receptor (beta chain) sequence along with its context. Its antigen is unknown. The data are from a study of T-cell reconstitution after alpha-beta-depleted transplantation in children. Preparing the TCRbeta library involved the use of unique molecular identifiers. One entry per CDR3 protein results from TCRdb running MiXCR on the PCR reads. The data show approximately 980,000 distinct CDR3 sequences, about 29% seen once. There are 15 residues in the CDR3. Germline-derived CDR1 and CDR2 are MGHDK and SYGVNS. J lost 3 bases, V lost 3 bases, and 7 bases had no gene match. General observations from the study: A year had passed since transplant, and T-cell counts and diversity by then came mostly from newly produced T cells. The study reportedly traced alpha-beta T cells about two months after transplant to several hundred expanded graft clones. It was surviving recipient T cells and thymic progenitors that gave some patients high TCRbeta diversity at day 60.

The V call is TRBV25-1, the J call TRBJ1-1; 7 nucleotides agree with TRBD1. Material: PBMCs, mostly from graft donor cells, obtained 360 days after TCRalphabeta/CD19-depleted stem cell transplant. This sequence was found in a boy younger than two who had a stem cell transplant for SCID, so the T cells may come from the graft donor. CDR3 region: CASSDSKGGHTEAFF. The CDR3 nucleotides are TGTGCCAGCAGTGACTCGAAAGGGGGCCACACTGAAGCTTTCTTT.